This TCR beta chain appears in the sequencing data of a study of blood T cell repertoires in COVID-19. On the study more broadly: There were acute and convalescent COVID-19 samples, and they came from the United States, Italy and Spain. The analysed material was cDNA or gDNA that came from T cells, B-cell-depleted T cells, or PBMCs.

V gave up 4 bases and J gave up 0 bases; unmatched junction bases: 10. CDR3 length: 16 amino acids. Germline V lookup: CDR1 SGHRS, CDR2 YFSETQ. In the original workflow: Reference gene primer amplification yielded estimated nucleated cell counts. Assay used: immunoSEQ multiplex PCR; TCRdb lists only in-frame clones, some missing. V, J and clone size reflect that table, while D and trimming were determined from the DNA. Found here are 30,000 to 40,000 clones, around 90% of them singletons; the top ten hold approximately 14%. The gene calls are TRBV5-1 and TRBJ2-7; TRBD1 matches 7 bases. This TCR came from a woman aged 25 to 39 in a cohort sampled during active COVID-19. Sequenced sample: peripheral blood. The CDR3 loop is CASSTGQMGPSYEQYF. CDR3 nucleotide sequence: TGCGCCAGCAGCACGGGACAGATGGGCCCCTCCTACGAGCAGTACTTC.